This TCR beta chain was captured by sequencing in a study of regulatory T cells in long-lasting Graves disease. Points from the study as a whole: Persistent-disease Graves' patients showed less TCR diversity than new cases.

The CDR3 runs to 15 residues. Germline values: CDR1 MNHNS, CDR2 SASEGT. The V and J ends lost 7 bases and 0 bases respectively, with 16 bases between them. There are many counts of this clonotype. The antigen is not known. Building the TCR beta libraries relied on iRepertoire HTBI primers, and CDR3 regions underwent Arm-PCR. TCRdb called the multiplex PCR reads again in MiXCR, with one record for every CDR3 protein. The data contain 350,000 to 500,000 distinct CDR3 sequences, roughly 23% of them singletons. Specified time point: persistent/refractory GD, antithyroid drugs over 5 years with positive TRAb. TCR sequences were obtained from RNA taken from PBMCs.

This specimen was peripheral blood mononuclear cells (PBMCs), taken when the disease was refractory, from a patient treated with antithyroid drugs. The gene calls are TRBV6-1 and TRBJ2-7; tentatively, D is TRBD2 (5 bases). The sequence was obtained from a female donor with Graves disease. The CDR3 reads CASTLLGSDSYEQYF. The CDR3 nucleotides are TGTGCCAGCACCCTCCTGGGTAGCGACTCCTACGAGCAGTACTTC.